Described below is a single T cell receptor beta chain sequence and its context. These data belong to a study of blood T cell repertoires in COVID-19. Study-wide context: Acute and convalescent COVID-19 specimens originated in the United States, Italy and Spain.

Per the study methods: Amplification of reference gene primers was used by the study to estimate nucleated cell counts. Libraries were prepared by immunoSEQ multiplex PCR; TCRdb keeps only in-frame clonotypes and omits some of them. V and J calls and clone size follow that table, whereas D and trimming were derived from the DNA. The table shows 65,000 to 90,000 clones, with 91% occurring only once. The V and J ends lost 5 bases and 1 base, in that order; junction bases with no gene match: 5. Germline V gene sequence: CDR1 ENHRY, CDR2 SYGVKD. The CDR3 contains 15 residues. The TCR comes from a human donor in a cohort sampled during active COVID-19. Sequenced: peripheral blood. V usage is TRBV10-3 and J usage is TRBJ1-1; 9 bases align to TRBD1. CDR3 in DNA: TGTGCCATCAGTACCGTGACAGGGGGGAACACTGAAGCTTTCTTT. Encoded protein: CAISTVTGGNTEAFF.